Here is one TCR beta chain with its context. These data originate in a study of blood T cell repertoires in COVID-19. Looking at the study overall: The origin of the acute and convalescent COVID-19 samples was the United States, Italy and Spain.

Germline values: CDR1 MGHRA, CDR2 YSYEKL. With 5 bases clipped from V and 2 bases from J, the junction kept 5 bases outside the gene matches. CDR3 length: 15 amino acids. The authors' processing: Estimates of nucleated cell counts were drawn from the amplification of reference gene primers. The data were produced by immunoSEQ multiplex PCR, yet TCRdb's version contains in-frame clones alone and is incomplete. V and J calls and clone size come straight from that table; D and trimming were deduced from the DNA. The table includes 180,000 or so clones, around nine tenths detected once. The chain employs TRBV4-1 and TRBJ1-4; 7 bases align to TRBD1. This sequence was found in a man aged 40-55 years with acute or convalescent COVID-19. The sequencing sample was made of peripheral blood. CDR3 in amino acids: CASSESGGTNEKLFF. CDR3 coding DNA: TGCGCCAGCAGCGAATCAGGGGGGACTAATGAAAAACTGTTTTTT.